Shown below are 5 T cell receptor beta chains from a single sample sequenced in a study of human T cells and chemical hapten exposure listed by TCRdb under 2021. The library came from RACE. Sequencing was carried out with a NextSeq 500. Through fastp at Q25 and MiXCR, TCRdb rebuilt clones from the public reads, retaining in-frame beta chains. Under each unique CDR3 protein, matching rows form one entry showing the most common genes and DNA. The sample records fewer than 40,000 distinct CDR3 sequences, roughly 13% of which are singletons. The top ten hold 2.3% of the sample. Taken with the paper, the label for time point translates to: patch test 3, about 24 weeks after DPC sensitization. The treatment or condition label for this specimen denotes: therapeutic diphenylcyclopropenone sensitization with weekly scalp DPC. Total RNA was extracted from unfractionated whole blood that had been collected in Tempus Blood RNA tubes.

Specimen: whole blood, collected in connection with sensitization to the hapten diphenylcyclopropenone (DPC). The receptors shown here come from a woman in her forties with alopecia areata. Some clones in this sample may be carry-over from other donors' samples.

This clonotype appeared many times. The chain has TRBV7-9 and TRBJ2-7; no clear D. With 3 bases removed from V and 1 base from J, the gap between germline ends came to 19 bases. CDR1 SEHNR and CDR2 FQNEAQ come from the germline V gene (reference sequence). This CDR3 comprises 17 residues. The CDR3 nucleotides are TGTGCCAGCAGCTTTCCCCTCAAAGGGCCATCGTCCTACGAGCAGTACTTC. Encoded protein: CASSFPLKGPSSYEQYF.

This clonotype occurred a few times. The gene calls are TRBV28 and TRBJ1-5; D unclear. Germline loops: CDR1 MDHEN, CDR2 SYDVKM. CDR3 size: 14 residues. V lost 5 bases and J lost 7, with 15 bases in between. CDR3 loop: CASSLYGVEQPQHF. CDR3 DNA sequence: TGTGCCAGCAGTCTTTACGGGGTCGAGCAGCCCCAGCATTTT.

In this sample, this clonotype turned up many times. The chain is built from TRBV27 and TRBJ2-1; no firm D call. The CDR3 runs to 15 residues. Germline assignment: CDR1 MNHEY and CDR2 SMNVEV (reference sequence). V was shortened by 2 bases and J by 3 bases, with 11 bases between the two germline ends. The CDR3, as DNA: TGTGCCAGCAGTTTAGTCCGTCTAGTCTACAATGAGCAGTTCTTC. Translating it yields CASSLVRLVYNEQFF.

This clonotype has only a few counts. This chain connects TRBV9 to TRBJ2-7; 7 positions agree with TRBD1. The J segment lost 2 bases and the V segment lost 3 bases, leaving 8 bases of the junction unmatched. The CDR3 loop spans 15 amino acids. The germline V gene has CDR1 SGDLS and CDR2 YYNGEE. CDR3 sequence: CASSESGTVTYEQYF. As DNA, the CDR3 is TGTGCCAGCAGCGAATCCGGGACAGTAACCTACGAGCAGTACTTC.

This clonotype was recorded many times. The J gene is TRBJ2-7, the V gene TRBV27; 7 nucleotides align to TRBD1. CDR3 size: 15 residues. After removal of 3 bases from V and 7 bases from J, the junction contained 12 bases not matched to a gene. From germline, CDR1 is MNHEY and CDR2 SMNVEV (reference sequence). The chain's CDR3 is CASSLSTGTRREQYF. The CDR3 DNA sequence: TGTGCCAGCAGTTTGTCGACAGGGACAAGACGGGAGCAGTACTTC.